At least ten counts were recorded for the clone carrying this TCR beta chain. What it binds is unknown. Between the trimmed V and J ends, which lost 1 base and 4 bases, there was a span of 8 bases. Germline V CDR1 and CDR2: LGHNA, YNFKEQ. The CDR3 runs to 14 residues. This specimen comes from a study of T-cell reconstitution after alpha-beta-depleted transplantation in children. General study points: From newly produced T cells came most of the T-cell counts and diversity one year after transplant. By about two months after transplant, alpha-beta T cells reportedly arose from several hundred graft clones that had expanded. After transplant, high TCRbeta diversity at day 60 in some patients arose from surviving recipient T cells and thymic progenitors.

This sample's TCRbeta library carried unique molecular identifier barcodes. TCRdb re-analysed the PCR reads in MiXCR, keeping a single row per CDR3 protein. The table includes hundreds of thousands of distinct CDR3 sequences, roughly 8.2% detected once. The chain carries TRBV4-2 and TRBJ2-1, with unresolved D. The sequenced sample was PBMCs, mostly from graft donor cells, obtained 180 days after TCRalphabeta/CD19-depleted stem cell transplant. The TCR sequence derives from a male patient younger than 18 who had a stem cell transplant for acute lymphoblastic leukemia, so the T cells may come from the graft donor. In DNA, the CDR3 is TGTGCCAGCAGCCAAGGGCCTTCTTACAATGAGCAGTTCTTC. Translation: CASSQGPSYNEQFF.